This TCR beta chain is from a study of blood T cell repertoires in COVID-19. Across the study: Material from acute and convalescent COVID-19 was sourced from the United States, Italy and Spain. Sources were T cells, B-cell-depleted T cells, or PBMCs; the material itself was cDNA or gDNA.

Sequenced by immunoSEQ multiplex PCR; TCRdb stores in-frame clones only, minus some. This table holds 450,000 to 600,000 clones, 87% found once. The germline CDR1 and CDR2 sequences are MDHEN and SYDVKM. The CDR3 runs to 13 residues. V was clipped by 6 bases and J by 3 bases; unmatched bases: 4. Grouping used clinical history reported by participants in a survey and questionnaire. Recovered Cohort 3 donors showed two negative PCRs, clearance, or symptom resolution. This chain links TRBV28 with TRBJ1-2, with TRBD1 identical over 7 bases. The clonotype was recovered from a woman aged 18 to 35 who had recovered from COVID-19. Sample: PBMCs or T cells enriched from blood (not recorded which). The CDR3 sequence: CASSTGADYGYTF. The CDR3 nucleotides are TGTGCCAGCAGCACAGGGGCCGACTATGGCTACACCTTC.